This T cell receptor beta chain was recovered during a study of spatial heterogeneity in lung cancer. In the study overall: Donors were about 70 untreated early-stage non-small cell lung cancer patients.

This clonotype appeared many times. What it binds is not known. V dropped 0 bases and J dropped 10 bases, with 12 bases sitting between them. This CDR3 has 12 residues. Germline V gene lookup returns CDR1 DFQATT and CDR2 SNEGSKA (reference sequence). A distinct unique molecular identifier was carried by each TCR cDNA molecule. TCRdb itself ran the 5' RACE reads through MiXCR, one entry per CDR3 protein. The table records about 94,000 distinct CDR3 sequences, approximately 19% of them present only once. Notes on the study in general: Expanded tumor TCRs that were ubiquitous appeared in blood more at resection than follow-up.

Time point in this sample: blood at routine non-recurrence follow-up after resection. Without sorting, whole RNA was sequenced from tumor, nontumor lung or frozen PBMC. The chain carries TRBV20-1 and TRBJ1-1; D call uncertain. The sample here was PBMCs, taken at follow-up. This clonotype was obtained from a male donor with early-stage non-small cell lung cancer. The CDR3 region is CSARDQSPGAFF. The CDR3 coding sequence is TGCAGTGCTAGAGACCAATCCCCTGGAGCTTTCTTT.